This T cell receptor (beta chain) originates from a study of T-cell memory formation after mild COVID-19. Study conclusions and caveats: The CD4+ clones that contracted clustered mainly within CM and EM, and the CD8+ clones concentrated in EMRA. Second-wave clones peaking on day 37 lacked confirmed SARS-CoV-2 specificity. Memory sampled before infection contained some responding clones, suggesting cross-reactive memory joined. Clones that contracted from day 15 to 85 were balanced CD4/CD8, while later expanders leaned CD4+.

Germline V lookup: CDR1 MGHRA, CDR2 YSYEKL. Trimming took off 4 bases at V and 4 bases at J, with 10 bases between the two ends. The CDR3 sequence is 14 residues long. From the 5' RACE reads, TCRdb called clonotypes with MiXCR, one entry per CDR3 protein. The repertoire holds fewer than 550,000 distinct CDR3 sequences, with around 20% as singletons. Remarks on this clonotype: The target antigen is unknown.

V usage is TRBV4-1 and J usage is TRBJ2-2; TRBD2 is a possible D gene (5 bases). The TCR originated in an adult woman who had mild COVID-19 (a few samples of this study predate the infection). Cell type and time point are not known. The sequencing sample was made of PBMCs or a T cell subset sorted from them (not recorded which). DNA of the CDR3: TGCGCCAGCAGCCTGGGAGTGGGCACCGGGGAGCTGTTTTTT. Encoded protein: CASSLGVGTGELFF.